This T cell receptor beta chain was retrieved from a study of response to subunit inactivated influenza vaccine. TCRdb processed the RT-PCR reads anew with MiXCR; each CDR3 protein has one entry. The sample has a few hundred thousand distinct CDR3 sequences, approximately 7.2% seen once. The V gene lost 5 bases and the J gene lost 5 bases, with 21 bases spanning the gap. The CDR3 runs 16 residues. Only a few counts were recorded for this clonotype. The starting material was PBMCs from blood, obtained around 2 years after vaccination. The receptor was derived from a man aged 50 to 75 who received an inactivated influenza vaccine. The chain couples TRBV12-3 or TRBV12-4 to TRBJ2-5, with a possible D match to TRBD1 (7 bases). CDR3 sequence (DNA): TGTGCCAGCAGTCAACCCCAGGGGGGCGTTGAGGAGACCCAGTACTTC. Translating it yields CASSQPQGGVEETQYF.